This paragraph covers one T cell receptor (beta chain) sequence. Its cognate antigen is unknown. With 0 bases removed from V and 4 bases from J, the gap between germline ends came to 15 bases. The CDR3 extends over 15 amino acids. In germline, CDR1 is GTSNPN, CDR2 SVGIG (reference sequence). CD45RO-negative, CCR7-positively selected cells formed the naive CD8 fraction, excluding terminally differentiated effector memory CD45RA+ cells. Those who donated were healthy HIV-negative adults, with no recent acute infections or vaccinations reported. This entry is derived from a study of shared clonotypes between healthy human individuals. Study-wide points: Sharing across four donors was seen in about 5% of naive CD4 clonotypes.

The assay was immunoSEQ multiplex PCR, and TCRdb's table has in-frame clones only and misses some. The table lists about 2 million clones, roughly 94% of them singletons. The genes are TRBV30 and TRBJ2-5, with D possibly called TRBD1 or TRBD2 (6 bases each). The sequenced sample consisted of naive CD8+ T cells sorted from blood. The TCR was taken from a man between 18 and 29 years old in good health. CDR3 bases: TGTGCCTGGAGTGTAGGAGGGGGATTTTTAGAGACCCAGTACTTC. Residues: CAWSVGGGFLETQYF.